These T cell receptor beta chains were read from a single sample in a study of PD-1 blockade in classical Hodgkin lymphoma. Produced via immunoSEQ multiplex PCR; TCRdb's table is partial and in-frame only. The sample records about 94,000 clones, roughly nine tenths being singletons. Sequenced material: peripheral blood mononuclear cells (PBMCs), taken before the second cycle of nivolumab. Receptor source: a human donor with classical Hodgkin lymphoma. Each CDR3 is given with its conserved first and last residue. The D gene is left open where the match is weak. Rows may omit the clone size; those that give it use once, few, many or a size class.

D gene: .; J gene: TRBJ2-2; CDR3 length: 15; clone size: .; V gene: TRBV5-1; CDR3 protein: CASSLTGKNTGELFF; CDR3 DNA: TGCGCCAGCAGCTTGACGGGGAAGAACACCGGGGAGCTGTTTTTT
D gene: .; J gene: TRBJ2-7; CDR3 length: 13; clone size: .; V gene: TRBV6-6; CDR3 protein: CASSYSRGYEQYF; CDR3 DNA: TGTGCCAGCAGTTACTCGAGGGGTTACGAGCAGTACTTC
D gene: .; J gene: TRBJ2-3; CDR3 length: 11; clone size: once; V gene: TRBV29-1; CDR3 protein: CSVRGQDTQYF; CDR3 DNA: TGCAGCGTGAGGGGACAAGATACGCAGTATTTT
D gene: TRBD2; J gene: TRBJ2-7; CDR3 length: 14; clone size: .; V gene: TRBV10-2; CDR3 protein: CASWVGGRDHEQYF; CDR3 DNA: TGCGCCAGCTGGGTTGGCGGGAGGGACCACGAGCAGTACTTC
D gene: .; J gene: TRBJ2-1; CDR3 length: 16; clone size: few; V gene: TRBV29-1; CDR3 protein: CSVERGEGYTYNEQFF; CDR3 DNA: TGCAGCGTTGAACGCGGAGAGGGTTACACCTACAATGAGCAGTTCTTC
D gene: .; J gene: TRBJ2-7; CDR3 length: 13; clone size: .; V gene: TRBV11-2; CDR3 protein: CASSLGRTYEQYF; CDR3 DNA: TGTGCCAGCAGCTTAGGGAGGACCTACGAGCAGTACTTC
D gene: .; J gene: TRBJ2-2; CDR3 length: 12; clone size: .; V gene: TRBV5-4; CDR3 protein: CASSPQGGELFF; CDR3 DNA: TGTGCCAGCAGCCCTCAGGGCGGAGAGCTGTTTTTT
D gene: TRBD1; J gene: TRBJ2-7; CDR3 length: 13; clone size: once; V gene: TRBV6-5; CDR3 protein: CASSGQGAHEQYF; CDR3 DNA: TGTGCCAGCAGCGGACAGGGGGCCCACGAGCAGTACTTC
D gene: TRBD1; J gene: TRBJ1-2; CDR3 length: 16; clone size: .; V gene: TRBV7-2; CDR3 protein: CASSPLLGGTGAGYTF; CDR3 DNA: TGTGCCAGCAGCCCTCTTCTAGGGGGGACAGGGGCTGGCTACACCTTC
D gene: .; J gene: TRBJ1-1; CDR3 length: 16; clone size: .; V gene: TRBV4-2; CDR3 protein: CASSQLGGREDTEAFF; CDR3 DNA: TGTGCCAGCAGCCAACTCGGGGGGCGCGAGGACACTGAAGCTTTCTTT
D gene: TRBD2; J gene: TRBJ2-3; CDR3 length: 18; clone size: .; V gene: TRBV11-2; CDR3 protein: CASSLAGLAGGPADTQYF; CDR3 DNA: TGTGCCAGCAGCTTAGCGGGACTAGCGGGAGGGCCGGCGGATACGCAGTATTTT
D gene: TRBD2; J gene: TRBJ2-2; CDR3 length: 18; clone size: .; V gene: TRBV10-2; CDR3 protein: CASSESGGGATNTGELFF; CDR3 DNA: TGCGCCAGCAGTGAGTCGGGCGGGGGGGCTACGAACACCGGGGAGCTGTTTTTT
D gene: .; J gene: TRBJ2-1; CDR3 length: 13; clone size: .; V gene: TRBV15; CDR3 protein: CATSRVWGNEQFF; CDR3 DNA: TGTGCCACCAGCAGAGTCTGGGGCAATGAGCAGTTCTTC
D gene: .; J gene: TRBJ2-3; CDR3 length: 17; clone size: .; V gene: TRBV7-6; CDR3 protein: CASSLGLGQAPTDTQYF; CDR3 DNA: TGTGCCAGCAGCTTAGGTCTCGGGCAGGCTCCCACAGATACGCAGTATTTT
D gene: .; J gene: TRBJ1-1; CDR3 length: 16; clone size: .; V gene: TRBV29-1; CDR3 protein: CSVEWQGNPMNTEAFF; CDR3 DNA: TGCAGCGTTGAATGGCAGGGAAATCCGATGAACACTGAAGCTTTCTTT
D gene: TRBD2; J gene: TRBJ2-7; CDR3 length: 18; clone size: .; V gene: TRBV25-1; CDR3 protein: CASSGGDQRTSGSYEQYF; CDR3 DNA: TGTGCCAGCAGTGGGGGGGACCAAAGGACTAGCGGCTCCTACGAGCAGTACTTC
D gene: .; J gene: TRBJ2-1; CDR3 length: 15; clone size: .; V gene: TRBV5-4; CDR3 protein: CASSFVAARDNEQFF; CDR3 DNA: TGTGCCAGCAGCTTCGTGGCGGCCAGAGACAATGAGCAGTTCTTC
D gene: TRBD2; J gene: TRBJ2-7; CDR3 length: 15; clone size: .; V gene: TRBV5-1; CDR3 protein: CASSSSSGRVNEQYF; CDR3 DNA: TGCGCCAGCAGCTCAAGTTCCGGGAGGGTCAACGAGCAGTACTTC
D gene: .; J gene: TRBJ1-4; CDR3 length: 15; clone size: .; V gene: TRBV19; CDR3 protein: CASSIITGEYEKLFF; CDR3 DNA: TGTGCCAGTAGTATTATCACAGGCGAGTATGAAAAACTGTTTTTT
D gene: TRBD1; J gene: TRBJ2-7; CDR3 length: 15; clone size: .; V gene: TRBV7-2; CDR3 protein: CASSVKGQPLYEQYF; CDR3 DNA: TGTGCCAGCAGCGTTAAGGGACAGCCTCTCTACGAGCAGTACTTC
D gene: .; J gene: TRBJ2-5; CDR3 length: 14; clone size: once; V gene: TRBV7-6; CDR3 protein: CASSLLAGQETQYF; CDR3 DNA: TGTGCCAGCAGCTTACTTGCGGGCCAAGAGACCCAGTACTTC
D gene: .; J gene: TRBJ2-7; CDR3 length: 12; clone size: .; V gene: TRBV10-3; CDR3 protein: CAISSSRHEQYF; CDR3 DNA: TGTGCCATCAGTTCTAGCCGCCACGAGCAGTACTTC
D gene: TRBD2; J gene: TRBJ2-1; CDR3 length: 15; clone size: .; V gene: TRBV7-7; CDR3 protein: CASSLASGGYNEQFF; CDR3 DNA: TGTGCTAGCAGCTTGGCTAGCGGGGGTTACAATGAGCAGTTCTTC
D gene: .; J gene: TRBJ2-1; CDR3 length: 12; clone size: .; V gene: TRBV7-9; CDR3 protein: CASRSRHNEQFF; CDR3 DNA: TGTGCCAGCAGATCCCGACACAATGAGCAGTTCTTC
D gene: .; J gene: TRBJ2-3; CDR3 length: 14; clone size: .; V gene: TRBV27; CDR3 protein: CASSFGSFLDTQYF; CDR3 DNA: TGTGCCAGCAGTTTTGGTAGCTTTTTAGATACGCAGTATTTT
D gene: .; J gene: TRBJ1-4; CDR3 length: 14; clone size: .; V gene: TRBV4-2; CDR3 protein: CASSLPGSFGQLFF; CDR3 DNA: TGTGCCAGCAGCCTACCCGGTAGTTTTGGGCAACTGTTTTTT
D gene: TRBD2; J gene: TRBJ2-1; CDR3 length: 15; clone size: .; V gene: TRBV5-1; CDR3 protein: CASSPAGPPGDEQFF; CDR3 DNA: TGCGCCAGCTCTCCAGCGGGGCCTCCTGGCGATGAGCAGTTCTTC
D gene: .; J gene: TRBJ2-3; CDR3 length: 11; clone size: .; V gene: TRBV25-1; CDR3 protein: CASSDFDTQYF; CDR3 DNA: TGTGCCAGCAGTGATTTTGATACGCAGTATTTT
D gene: TRBD1; J gene: TRBJ2-7; CDR3 length: 14; clone size: .; V gene: TRBV27; CDR3 protein: CASTSDRGLYEQYF; CDR3 DNA: TGTGCCAGCACCTCGGACAGGGGGCTATATGAGCAGTACTTC
D gene: TRBD1; J gene: TRBJ2-1; CDR3 length: 15; clone size: once; V gene: TRBV10-3; CDR3 protein: CAISEKGTGHNEQFF; CDR3 DNA: TGTGCCATCAGTGAGAAAGGGACAGGGCACAATGAGCAGTTCTTC
D gene: TRBD2; J gene: TRBJ2-1; CDR3 length: 15; clone size: .; V gene: TRBV5-4; CDR3 protein: CASSLEGLDGGEQFF; CDR3 DNA: TGTGCCAGCAGCTTGGAGGGACTAGACGGAGGTGAGCAGTTCTTC
D gene: TRBD2; J gene: TRBJ2-1; CDR3 length: 16; clone size: .; V gene: TRBV14; CDR3 protein: CASSQTSGSSYNEQFF; CDR3 DNA: TGTGCCAGCAGCCAAACTAGCGGAAGCTCCTACAATGAGCAGTTCTTC
D gene: TRBD1; J gene: TRBJ1-2; CDR3 length: 11; clone size: .; V gene: TRBV29-1; CDR3 protein: CSVDTGAREGF; CDR3 DNA: TGCAGCGTTGACACAGGGGCCCGGGAAGGCTTC
D gene: TRBD2; J gene: TRBJ2-1; CDR3 length: 18; clone size: .; V gene: TRBV7-9; CDR3 protein: CASSPSGLAVGSYNEQFF; CDR3 DNA: TGTGCCAGCAGCCCATCGGGACTAGCGGTTGGCTCCTACAATGAGCAGTTCTTC
D gene: .; J gene: TRBJ2-1; CDR3 length: 11; clone size: .; V gene: TRBV27; CDR3 protein: CASSLGVEQFF; CDR3 DNA: TGTGCCAGCAGTTTAGGGGTTGAGCAGTTCTTC
D gene: TRBD2; J gene: TRBJ2-5; CDR3 length: 15; clone size: .; V gene: TRBV11-2; CDR3 protein: CASSLDGTSRQTQYF; CDR3 DNA: TGTGCCAGCAGCTTAGATGGGACTAGCAGGCAGACCCAGTACTTC
D gene: .; J gene: TRBJ1-1; CDR3 length: 13; clone size: .; V gene: TRBV28; CDR3 protein: CASRSGFNTEAFF; CDR3 DNA: TGTGCCAGCAGATCAGGGTTTAACACTGAAGCTTTCTTT
D gene: .; J gene: TRBJ2-3; CDR3 length: 21; clone size: .; V gene: TRBV28; CDR3 protein: CASSEPDWKSFWALRTDTQYF; CDR3 DNA: TGTGCCAGCAGTGAACCCGACTGGAAGTCCTTTTGGGCCCTTCGCACAGATACGCAGTATTTT
D gene: .; J gene: TRBJ1-1; CDR3 length: 15; clone size: .; V gene: TRBV11-2; CDR3 protein: CASSLVVGGDTEAFF; CDR3 DNA: TGTGCCAGCAGCTTAGTAGTAGGGGGGGATACTGAAGCTTTCTTT
D gene: .; J gene: TRBJ2-2; CDR3 length: 14; clone size: .; V gene: TRBV19; CDR3 protein: CASSIEQSYGELFF; CDR3 DNA: TGTGCCAGTAGTATCGAACAGTCCTACGGGGAGCTGTTTTTT
D gene: .; J gene: TRBJ1-6; CDR3 length: 12; clone size: few; V gene: TRBV7-9; CDR3 protein: CASSLEGAPLHF; CDR3 DNA: TGTGCCAGCAGCTTAGAAGGCGCACCCCTCCACTTT
D gene: TRBD1; J gene: TRBJ2-5; CDR3 length: 13; clone size: .; V gene: TRBV28; CDR3 protein: CASTPGGEETQYF; CDR3 DNA: TGTGCCAGCACACCAGGGGGAGAAGAGACCCAGTACTTC
D gene: .; J gene: TRBJ1-1; CDR3 length: 13; clone size: .; V gene: TRBV11-2; CDR3 protein: CASSLVRGTEAFF; CDR3 DNA: TGTGCCAGCAGCTTAGTGAGGGGCACTGAAGCTTTCTTT
D gene: .; J gene: TRBJ1-1; CDR3 length: 15; clone size: few; V gene: TRBV6-6; CDR3 protein: CASSYYQGHVAEAFF; CDR3 DNA: TGTGCCAGCAGTTACTACCAGGGGCATGTGGCTGAAGCTTTCTTT
D gene: TRBD1; J gene: TRBJ1-2; CDR3 length: 13; clone size: .; V gene: TRBV5-1; CDR3 protein: CASSSRQGGGYTF; CDR3 DNA: TGCGCCAGCAGCTCCCGACAGGGGGGTGGCTACACCTTC
D gene: .; J gene: TRBJ1-4; CDR3 length: 19; clone size: .; V gene: TRBV5-4; CDR3 protein: CASSYPRGAVPATNEKLFF; CDR3 DNA: TGTGCCAGCAGCTACCCAAGGGGTGCAGTCCCCGCAACTAATGAAAAACTGTTTTTT